This paragraph covers one TCR beta chain sequence. This entry comes from a study of blood T cells in healthy people across ages. The authors ran a second PCR of roughly 7 to 11 cycles using a sample-barcoded 5' primer and a J-beta primer mix. Each cDNA molecule was tagged by a template-switch adaptor that had 12 random nucleotides. Paired-end reads containing CDR3 totaled no fewer than 2.5 million for each sample. One entry per CDR3 protein results from TCRdb running MiXCR on the 5' RACE reads. The table has some 930,000 distinct CDR3 sequences, about 29% seen once. The length of the CDR3 is 14 residues. Trimming stripped 5 bases from V and 0 bases from J, with 11 bases between. Germline V gene lookup returns CDR1 MDHEN and CDR2 SYDVKM. The same data also contributed to another study, on T cells of mothers and their children. That source adds: Sample barcodes and 2-4 random nucleotides came from the second PCR's M1S primer.

This sequence originates from a woman in her forties in good health. V gene TRBV28 combines with J gene TRBJ2-7; the D gene is possibly TRBD1 (5 bases). The specimen was blood. CDR3 DNA sequence: TGTGCCAGCAGTGAAGGGGTCCCCTCCTACGAGCAGTACTTC. This codes for CASSEGVPSYEQYF.